This T cell receptor (beta chain) was sequenced for a study of blood T cell repertoires in COVID-19. J lost 0 bases, V lost 3 bases, and 1 base had no gene match. From germline, CDR1 is MNHEY and CDR2 SMNVEV (reference sequence). This CDR3 contains 15 residues. The sample holds many counts of this clone. Assignments of participants to cohorts depended upon their own reported clinical history. The assay was immunoSEQ multiplex PCR, and TCRdb's table has in-frame clones only and misses some. Seen here are about 220,000 clones, roughly 88% observed once, and the top ten hold about 14%. The source of this sequence is a woman between 45 and 60 years old with acute COVID-19. This rearrangement joins TRBV27 to TRBJ2-2; 7 bases align to TRBD1. The sequenced sample was PBMCs or T cells enriched from blood (not recorded which). The CDR3 nucleotides read TGTGCCAGCAGTTTCGGGACAGCGAACACCGGGGAGCTGTTTTTT. Translating it yields CASSFGTANTGELFF.